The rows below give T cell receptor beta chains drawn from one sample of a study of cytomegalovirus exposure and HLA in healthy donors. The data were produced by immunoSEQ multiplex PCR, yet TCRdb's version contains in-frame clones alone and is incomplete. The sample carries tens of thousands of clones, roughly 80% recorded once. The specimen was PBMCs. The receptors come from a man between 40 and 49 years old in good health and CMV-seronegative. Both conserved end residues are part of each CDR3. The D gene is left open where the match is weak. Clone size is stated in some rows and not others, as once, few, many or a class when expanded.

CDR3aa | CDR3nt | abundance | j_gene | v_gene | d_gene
CASRQGSNYGYTF | TGCGCCAGCAGACAGGGATCCAACTATGGCTACACCTTC | . | TRBJ1-2 | TRBV5-1 | .
CASSESLTVGGSSYNEQFF | TGTGCCAGCAGCGAGTCCCTGACAGTGGGGGGGAGCTCCTACAATGAGCAGTTCTTC | . | TRBJ2-1 | TRBV9 | TRBD2
CASSSGRTGEQFF | TGTGCCAGCAGCTCAGGCAGGACGGGAGAGCAGTTCTTC | . | TRBJ2-1 | TRBV7-8 | .
CASSLTSGVILAKNIQYF | TGTGCCAGCAGCTTAACCAGCGGGGTGATCCTAGCCAAAAACATTCAGTACTTC | . | TRBJ2-4 | TRBV11-2 | TRBD2
CSVVQRQENTEAFF | TGCAGCGTGGTTCAGAGACAGGAGAACACTGAAGCTTTCTTT | . | TRBJ1-1 | TRBV29-1 | .
CASSSGLAGETQYF | TGCGCCAGCAGCTCGGGACTAGCGGGGGAGACCCAGTACTTC | . | TRBJ2-5 | TRBV5-1 | TRBD2
CASMAGGWDEQFF | TGTGCCAGCATGGCAGGGGGCTGGGATGAGCAGTTCTTC | . | TRBJ2-1 | TRBV2 | TRBD1
CASSQTGASPLHF | TGTGCCAGCAGTCAGACAGGCGCCTCACCCCTCCACTTT | . | TRBJ1-6 | TRBV11-3 | .
CSVEGTGRFEQFF | TGCAGCGTTGAAGGGACAGGGCGTTTTGAGCAGTTCTTC | . | TRBJ2-1 | TRBV29-1 | TRBD1
CASSLGDTGYATEAFF | TGCGCCAGCAGCTTGGGGGACACCGGGTACGCCACTGAAGCTTTCTTT | . | TRBJ1-1 | TRBV5-1 | .
CASSIGLARETQYF | TGTGCCAGCAGCATAGGACTAGCTCGAGAGACCCAGTACTTC | . | TRBJ2-5 | TRBV5-5 | TRBD2
CASSDLPTGRDNSPLHF | TGTGCCAGCAGTGACCTTCCGACAGGACGGGACAATTCACCCCTCCACTTT | few | TRBJ1-6 | TRBV6-4 | .
CAWRDRVQETQYF | TGTGCCTGGAGGGACAGGGTACAAGAGACCCAGTACTTC | . | TRBJ2-5 | TRBV30 | TRBD1
CASSQITGGSGNTIYF | TGTGCCAGCAGCCAAATTACAGGGGGATCTGGAAACACCATATATTTT | . | TRBJ1-3 | TRBV5-4 | TRBD1
CASSLEGTREETQYF | TGTGCCAGCAGCTTAGAGGGGACTAGGGAAGAGACCCAGTACTTC | . | TRBJ2-5 | TRBV11-2 | TRBD2
CASSLGQIALYGYTF | TGCGCCAGCAGCTTAGGACAGATCGCCCTCTATGGCTACACCTTC | . | TRBJ1-2 | TRBV5-1 | .
CASATGTGRSPLHF | TGTGCCAGCGCGACCGGGACAGGGCGTTCACCCCTCCACTTT | . | TRBJ1-6 | TRBV6-1 | TRBD1
CASSPPRTYEQYF | TGTGCCAGCTCACCACCCAGAACCTACGAGCAGTACTTC | . | TRBJ2-7 | TRBV18 | .
CASSVGLAATDTQYF | TGTGCCAGCAGCGTAGGACTAGCGGCCACAGATACGCAGTATTTT | once | TRBJ2-3 | TRBV9 | TRBD2
CASSLDHRQQILRESQYF | TGTGCCAGCAGCTTAGATCACAGGCAGCAAATATTAAGAGAGTCCCAGTACTTC | . | TRBJ2-5 | TRBV11-3 | .
CASSLAADTNYGYTF | TGTGCCAGCAGCTTGGCGGCAGACACTAACTATGGCTACACCTTC | . | TRBJ1-2 | TRBV5-4 | .
CASSRNLAGGYNEQFF | TGTGCCAGTAGTAGAAACTTAGCGGGGGGTTACAATGAGCAGTTCTTC | . | TRBJ2-1 | TRBV19 | TRBD2
CASSHLAGGLYGYTF | TGTGCCAGCAGCCACCTAGCCGGGGGTCTTTATGGCTACACCTTC | . | TRBJ1-2 | TRBV7-8 | .
CAWREGTSVAGTQYF | TGTGCCTGGAGGGAGGGAACTAGCGTAGCGGGGACCCAGTACTTC | . | TRBJ2-5 | TRBV30 | TRBD2
CASSLAGVNTGELFF | TGTGCCAGCAGCTTAGCGGGAGTGAACACCGGGGAGCTGTTTTTT | . | TRBJ2-2 | TRBV7-2 | .
CASSRRLGYEQYF | TGTGCCAGCAGCCGTCGCCTCGGGTACGAGCAGTACTTC | . | TRBJ2-7 | TRBV11-2 | .
CASSTPTGGKGDTQYF | TGCGCCAGCAGCACCCCGACAGGGGGGAAGGGGGATACGCAGTATTTT | once | TRBJ2-3 | TRBV4-1 | TRBD1
CASSSLPRGRREKLFF | TGTGCCAGCAGCTCACTTCCCAGGGGGCGCCGAGAAAAACTGTTTTTT | once | TRBJ1-4 | TRBV7-9 | TRBD1
CASSWSRGYRGQPQHF | TGTGCCAGCAGTTGGTCCCGGGGGTACCGAGGTCAGCCCCAGCATTTT | once | TRBJ1-5 | TRBV6-5 | .
CASIPEQECHNQPQHF | TGCGCCAGCATCCCCGAACAAGAATGCCATAATCAGCCCCAGCATTTT | once | TRBJ1-5 | TRBV10-1 | .